The 12 T cell receptor beta chains reported below all come from one sample, sequenced in a study of T cell responses to AZD1222 COVID-19 vaccine. TCRdb's copy holds only in-frame clones and misses some; the assay was immunoSEQ multiplex PCR. This sample carries some 200,000 clones, approximately 90% of them seen once, and the ten largest clones take more than 0.75%. The input for sequencing was peripheral blood, taken on day 0 of AZD1222 vaccination. The receptors were sampled from an adult in good health.

With regard to this clone: Other DNA sequences in the sample encode the same CDR3. This chain links TRBV24-1 with TRBJ2-1; no clear D gene. This CDR3 is built from 11 residues. Germline V lookup: CDR1 KGHDR, CDR2 SFDVKD. Deletions cut 1 base from V and 8 bases from J, with 2 bases between. CDR3 sequence reads: CATSDLYEQFF. The CDR3 DNA sequence: TGTGCCACCAGTGATTTATATGAGCAGTTCTTC.

This clone was seen just once. This rearrangement joins TRBV20-1 to TRBJ2-1, with 7 bases identical to TRBD1. The CDR3 has 14 residues. Trimming removed 3 bases from V and 6 bases from J; junction bases left unmatched: 8. Germline V gene lookup returns CDR1 DFQATT and CDR2 SNEGSKA (reference sequence). The CDR3 sequence: CSASEGAQTNEQFF. DNA of the CDR3: TGCAGTGCTAGTGAGGGGGCGCAGACCAATGAGCAGTTCTTC.

The chain combines TRBV4-1 with TRBJ2-1; D is undetermined. This CDR3 contains 15 residues. Germline V gene lookup returns CDR1 MGHRA and CDR2 YSYEKL. Trimming removed 0 bases from V and 7 bases from J, with 13 bases in between. The CDR3 protein is CASSQESRGVNEQFF. CDR3 bases: TGCGCCAGCAGCCAAGAGTCCCGCGGCGTGAATGAGCAGTTCTTC.

This rearrangement joins TRBV15 to TRBJ1-2; D is undetermined. Per germline, CDR1 LNHNV and CDR2 YYDKDF (reference sequence). With 0 bases removed from V and 4 bases from J, the gap between germline ends came to 12 bases. The CDR3 is made up of 15 amino acids. CDR3: CATSRDRGVGYGYTF. The CDR3, as DNA: TGTGCCACCAGCAGAGATCGCGGGGTCGGCTATGGCTACACCTTC.

The chain couples TRBV4-3 to TRBJ1-1; a possible D gene is TRBD1 (6 bases). V dropped 3 bases and J dropped 3 bases, with 11 bases sitting between them. This CDR3 contains 14 residues. Looked up from germline, CDR1 is LGHNA and CDR2 is YSLEER. CDR3 region: CASSQTTGYTEAFF. DNA for the CDR3: TGCGCCAGCAGCCAGACCACAGGGTACACTGAAGCTTTCTTT.

The chain is built from TRBV28 and TRBJ1-2; 7 bases agree with TRBD1. J was trimmed by 3 bases and V by 5 bases; bases with no gene match: 15. This CDR3 contains 17 residues. In germline, CDR1 is MDHEN, CDR2 SYDVKM. The CDR3 nucleotides are TGTGCCAGCAGTCGCTCCGGGACAGCCGACACTCACTATGGCTACACCTTC. This translates into CASSRSGTADTHYGYTF.

CDR3 loop: CASSVTDTQYF. The CDR3 DNA sequence: TGTGCCAGCAGTGTGACAGATACGCAGTATTTT. The J gene is TRBJ2-3, the V gene TRBV2, with D unclear. V dropped 4 bases and J dropped 3 bases, with 2 bases sitting between them. This CDR3 is 11 amino acids long. Germline V lookup: CDR1 SNHLY, CDR2 FYNNEI.

The chain employs TRBV15 and TRBJ2-1; D remains unclear. CDR1 and CDR2 from the germline V gene are LNHNV and YYDKDF (reference sequence). The CDR3 length is 13 residues. The V end lost 1 base, the J end lost 7 bases, and 8 bases lay between the germline ends. CDR3 amino acids: CATSRAWINEQFF. The CDR3 coding sequence is TGTGCCACCAGCAGAGCTTGGATAAATGAGCAGTTCTTC.

This chain joins TRBV19 and TRBJ1-2; D might be TRBD1 (5 bases). There are 14 residues in the CDR3. V shed 5 bases and J shed 4 bases, with 14 bases lying between them. Germline V CDR1 and CDR2: LNHDA, SQIVND (reference sequence). The CDR3 nucleotides read TGTGCCAGTAGTGTAAACTTCGACAGCTATGGCTACACCTTC. Amino acid sequence: CASSVNFDSYGYTF.

The rearrangement links TRBV7-6 to TRBJ2-5, with D hard to call. The germline gives CDR1 SGHVS, CDR2 FNYEAQ. This CDR3 is 14 amino acids long. V was cut by 4 bases and J by 0 bases, with 9 bases left in between. The chain's CDR3 is CASSSFGNQETQYF. The CDR3 region has the DNA TGTGCCAGCAGCTCGTTCGGCAACCAAGAGACCCAGTACTTC.

The chain employs TRBV19 and TRBJ2-1; 9 positions agree with TRBD2. The CDR3 extends over 16 amino acids. CDR1 LNHDA and CDR2 SQIVND come from the germline V gene (reference sequence). V dropped 3 bases and J dropped 4; count of bases not matched to a gene: 7. The CDR3 loop is CASSIFGLAGYNEQFF. DNA of the CDR3: TGTGCCAGTAGTATCTTTGGGCTAGCGGGATACAATGAGCAGTTCTTC.

V usage is TRBV11-2 and J usage is TRBJ2-3; no firm D call. From germline, CDR1 is SGHAT and CDR2 FQNNGV. There are 16 residues in the CDR3. V was trimmed by 6 bases and J by 2 bases, leaving 18 bases between them. CDR3 in DNA: TGTGCCAGCAGGTCCTTGAAGTCCTCCGTCACAGATACGCAGTATTTT. This encodes CASRSLKSSVTDTQYF.